This record covers a single T cell receptor (beta chain). Antigen: not known. This CDR3 has 15 amino acids. The V gene end was trimmed by 7 bases and the J gene end by 5 bases; junction bases not matched to a gene: 8. Per germline, CDR1 LGHNT and CDR2 FRNRAP. The record originates from a study of cytomegalovirus exposure and HLA in healthy donors. Across the study: Findings of an earlier analysis included around 120 million unique TCR beta sequences from roughly 200 million T cells.

Study-wide points: In vitro work confirmed that a few CMV-associated chains recognize CMV antigens. 15,000 to 20,000 TCR beta sequences were associated with HLA alleles at 0.05 false discovery rate in a later analysis.

60 Vbeta and 13 Jbeta primers were used in PCR. TCRdb's table, derived via immunoSEQ multiplex PCR, lists solely in-frame clones and lacks some. The table records just over 150,000 clones, about 85% of them present only once. This rearrangement joins TRBV12-5 to TRBJ1-6; TRBD1 matches 7 bases. The source is a man between 18 and 29 years old in good health and CMV-seropositive. Sequencing was carried out using PBMCs. The CDR3 region has the DNA TGTGCTAGTGCCCGGGGACAGATTAATAATTCACCCCTCCACTTT. Translation: CASARGQINNSPLHF.